This T cell receptor (beta chain) emerged from a study of T cells after posttransplantation cyclophosphamide. Whole-study results and caveats: Blood and skin or GI T cell repertoires showed limited TRB overlap. Recipient CMV seropositivity and CMV reactivation strongly tracked TRB clonality. Donor-recipient repertoire similarity was low at 1-2 months, rising over year one.

A marrow graft followed busulfan-fludarabine conditioning, with cyclophosphamide on days +3 and +4. As regards this clone: Its antigen is as yet unknown.

Trimming shortened V by 5 bases and J by 6 bases, and 11 bases separated the two germline ends. This CDR3 has 12 residues. The germline CDR1 and CDR2 sequences are MDHEN and SYDVKM. TCRdb's copy holds only in-frame clones and misses some; the assay was immunoSEQ multiplex PCR. Observed in the sample are roughly 13,000 clones, none of them singletons. The material was PBMCs, obtained around 1,200 days after allogeneic stem cell transplant with posttransplant cyclophosphamide. The TCR comes from a female patient aged 35-55 years who received an allogeneic stem cell transplant from a related donor, was CMV-positive, and had no GVHD. Some T cells could come from the graft donor. The chain carries TRBV28 and TRBJ2-7; D gene uncertain. For the CDR3, the DNA is TGTGCCAGCAGTCTAAATCCCGCCGAGCAGTACTTC. Translated: CASSLNPAEQYF.